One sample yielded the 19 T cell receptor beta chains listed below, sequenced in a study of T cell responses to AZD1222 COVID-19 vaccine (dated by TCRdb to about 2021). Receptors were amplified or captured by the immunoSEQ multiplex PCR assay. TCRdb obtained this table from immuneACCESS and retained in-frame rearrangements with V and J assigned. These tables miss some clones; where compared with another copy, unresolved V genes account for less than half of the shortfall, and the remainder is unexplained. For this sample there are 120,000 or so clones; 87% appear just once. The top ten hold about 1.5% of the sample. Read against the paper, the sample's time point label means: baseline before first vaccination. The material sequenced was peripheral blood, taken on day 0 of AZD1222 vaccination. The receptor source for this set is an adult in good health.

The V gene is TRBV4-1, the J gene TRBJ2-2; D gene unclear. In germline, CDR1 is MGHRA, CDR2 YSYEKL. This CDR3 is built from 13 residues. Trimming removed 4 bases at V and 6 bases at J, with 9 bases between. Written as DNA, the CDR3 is TGCGCCAGCAGCCCCCACAGCTCCGGGGAGCTGTTTTTT. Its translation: CASSPHSSGELFF.

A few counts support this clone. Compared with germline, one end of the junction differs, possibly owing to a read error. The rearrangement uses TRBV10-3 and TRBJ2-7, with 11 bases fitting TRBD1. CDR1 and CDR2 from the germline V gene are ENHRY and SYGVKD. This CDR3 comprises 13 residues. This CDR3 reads CAVRGQGGNEQYF. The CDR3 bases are TGTGCCGTCAGGGGACAGGGGGGAAACGAGCAGTACTTC.

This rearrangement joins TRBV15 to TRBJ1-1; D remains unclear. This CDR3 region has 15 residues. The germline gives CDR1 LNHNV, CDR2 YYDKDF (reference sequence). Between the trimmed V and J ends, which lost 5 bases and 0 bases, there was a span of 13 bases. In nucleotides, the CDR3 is TGTGCCACCAGCCGAAGAGGCAGTATGAACACTGAAGCTTTCTTT. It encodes CATSRRGSMNTEAFF.

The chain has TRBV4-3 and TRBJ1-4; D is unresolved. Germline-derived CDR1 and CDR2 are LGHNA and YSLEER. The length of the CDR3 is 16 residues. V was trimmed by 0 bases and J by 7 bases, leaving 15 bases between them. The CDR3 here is CASSQDNRVNGEKLFF. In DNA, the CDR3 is TGCGCCAGCAGCCAAGATAATCGAGTAAACGGTGAAAAACTGTTTTTT.

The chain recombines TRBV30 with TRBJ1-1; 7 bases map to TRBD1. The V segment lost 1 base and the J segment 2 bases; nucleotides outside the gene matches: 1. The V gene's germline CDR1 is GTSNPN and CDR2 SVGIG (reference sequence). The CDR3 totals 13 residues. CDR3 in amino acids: CAWSGDSNTEAFF. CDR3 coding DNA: TGTGCCTGGAGTGGGGACAGTAACACTGAAGCTTTCTTT.

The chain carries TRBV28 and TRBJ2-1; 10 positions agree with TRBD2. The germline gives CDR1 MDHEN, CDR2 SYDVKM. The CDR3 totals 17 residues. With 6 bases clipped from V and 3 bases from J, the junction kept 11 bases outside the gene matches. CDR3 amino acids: CASRRIAGGRFYNEQFF. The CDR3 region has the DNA TGTGCCAGCAGAAGAATAGCGGGGGGCCGCTTCTACAATGAGCAGTTCTTC.

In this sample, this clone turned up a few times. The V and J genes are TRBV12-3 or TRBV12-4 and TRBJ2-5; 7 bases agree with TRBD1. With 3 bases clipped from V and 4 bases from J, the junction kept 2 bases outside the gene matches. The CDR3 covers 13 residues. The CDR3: CASSLGQTETQYF. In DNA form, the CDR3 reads TGTGCCAGCAGTTTGGGACAGACAGAGACCCAGTACTTC.

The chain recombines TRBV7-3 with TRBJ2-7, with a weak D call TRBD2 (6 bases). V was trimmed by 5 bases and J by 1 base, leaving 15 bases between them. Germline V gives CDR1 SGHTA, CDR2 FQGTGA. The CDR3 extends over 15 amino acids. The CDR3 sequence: CASSPTGVPSYEQYF. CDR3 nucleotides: TGTGCCAGCAGCCCTACGGGGGTGCCTTCCTACGAGCAGTACTTC. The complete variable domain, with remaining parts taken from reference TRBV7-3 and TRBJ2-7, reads GAGVSQTPSNKVTEKGKYVELRCDPISGHTALYWYRQSLGQGPEFLIYFQGTGAADDSGLPNDRFFAVRPEGSVSTLKIQRTERGDSAVYLCASSPTGVPSYEQYFGPGTRLTVT.

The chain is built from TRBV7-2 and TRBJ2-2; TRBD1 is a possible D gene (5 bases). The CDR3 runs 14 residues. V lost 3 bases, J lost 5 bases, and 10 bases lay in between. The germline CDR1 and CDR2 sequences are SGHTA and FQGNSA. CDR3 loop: CASSFTAGTGELFF. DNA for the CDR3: TGTGCCAGCAGCTTCACGGCAGGGACCGGGGAGCTGTTTTTT.

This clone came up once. CDR3 sequence: CASSEPSSGGGTQYF. For the CDR3, the DNA is TGTGCCAGCAGTGAACCATCTAGCGGTGGGGGGACCCAGTACTTC. This rearrangement joins TRBV6-1 to TRBJ2-5; 7 bases line up with TRBD2. Germline V CDR1 and CDR2: MNHNS, SASEGT. CDR3 size: 15 residues. V trimming: 2 bases; J trimming: 7 bases; junction bases outside the gene matches: 10.

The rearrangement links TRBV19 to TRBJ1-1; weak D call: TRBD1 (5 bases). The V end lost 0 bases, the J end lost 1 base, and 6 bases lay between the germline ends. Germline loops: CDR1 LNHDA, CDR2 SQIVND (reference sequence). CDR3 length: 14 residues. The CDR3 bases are TGTGCCAGTAGTATAGATACAGGGAACACTGAAGCTTTCTTT. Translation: CASSIDTGNTEAFF.

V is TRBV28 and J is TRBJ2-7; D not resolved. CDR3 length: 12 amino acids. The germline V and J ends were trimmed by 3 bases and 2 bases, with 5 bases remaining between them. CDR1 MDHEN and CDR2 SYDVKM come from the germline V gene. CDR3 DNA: TGTGCCAGCAGTTTGCCCACCTACGAGCAGTACTTC. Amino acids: CASSLPTYEQYF.

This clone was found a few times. CDR3 sequence reads: CAWSEGANQPQHF. The CDR3 coding sequence is TGTGCCTGGAGTGAGGGGGCCAATCAGCCCCAGCATTTT. The chain carries TRBV30 and TRBJ1-5; 7 positions agree with TRBD1. Germline CDR1 and CDR2: GTSNPN and SVGIG (reference sequence). The ends lost 1 base at V and 3 bases at J; junction bases unmatched: 0. This CDR3 region has 13 residues. Supplemented by reference TRBV30 and TRBJ1-5, the full variable domain reads SQTIHQWPATLVQPVGSPLSLECTVEGTSNPNLYWYRQAAGRGLQLLFYSVGIGQISSEVPQNLSASRPQDRQFILSSKKLLLSDSGFYLCAWSEGANQPQHFGDGTRLSIL.

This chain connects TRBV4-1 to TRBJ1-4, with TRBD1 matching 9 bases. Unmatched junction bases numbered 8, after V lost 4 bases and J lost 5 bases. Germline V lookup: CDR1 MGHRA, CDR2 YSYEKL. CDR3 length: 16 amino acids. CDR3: CASSLEFGQGNEKLFF. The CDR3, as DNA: TGCGCCAGCAGCCTCGAATTTGGACAGGGGAATGAAAAACTGTTTTTT.

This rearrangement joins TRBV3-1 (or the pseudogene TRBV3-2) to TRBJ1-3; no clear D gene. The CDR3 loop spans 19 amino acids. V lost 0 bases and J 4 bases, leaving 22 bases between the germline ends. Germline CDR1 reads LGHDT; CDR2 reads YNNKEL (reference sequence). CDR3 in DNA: TGTGCCAGCAGCCAAGATTTGGGAGGCAGTTCCTTGGTCGGAAACACCATATATTTT. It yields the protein CASSQDLGGSSLVGNTIYF.

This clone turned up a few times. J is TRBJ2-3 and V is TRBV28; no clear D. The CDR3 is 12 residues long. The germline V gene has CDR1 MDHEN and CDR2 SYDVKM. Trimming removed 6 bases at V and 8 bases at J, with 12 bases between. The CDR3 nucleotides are TGTGCCAGCAGAGCCAGCGAGCCTACGCAGTATTTT. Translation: CASRASEPTQYF.

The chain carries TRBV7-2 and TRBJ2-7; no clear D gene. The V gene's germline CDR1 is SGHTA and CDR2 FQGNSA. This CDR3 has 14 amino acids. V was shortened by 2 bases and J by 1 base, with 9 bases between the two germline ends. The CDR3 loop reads CASSLLRGSYEQYF. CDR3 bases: TGTGCCAGCAGCTTATTACGTGGTTCCTACGAGCAGTACTTC.

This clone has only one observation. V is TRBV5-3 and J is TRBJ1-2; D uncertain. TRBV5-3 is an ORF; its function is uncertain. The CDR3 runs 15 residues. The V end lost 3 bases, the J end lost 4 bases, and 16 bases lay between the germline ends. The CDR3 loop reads CARSYGHLWGYGYTF. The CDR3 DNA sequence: TGTGCCAGAAGCTACGGGCATTTATGGGGCTATGGCTACACCTTC.

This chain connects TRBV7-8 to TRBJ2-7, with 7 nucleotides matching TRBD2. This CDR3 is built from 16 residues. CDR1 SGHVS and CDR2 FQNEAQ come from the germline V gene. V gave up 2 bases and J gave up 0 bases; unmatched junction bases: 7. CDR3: CASSLQRGPNSYEQYF. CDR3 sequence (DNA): TGTGCCAGCAGCTTACAGCGGGGCCCAAACTCCTACGAGCAGTACTTC.